The sequence of this T cell receptor (beta chain) was determined in a study of cytotoxic CD8 clonotypes in ibrutinib-treated CLL. For the study at large: The subjects consisted of roughly 12 relapsed/refractory and about 14 treatment-naive individuals, with fewer than 18 IGHV unmutated. After a median roughly twelve months on treatment (6 to 36), response samples were drawn.

The CDR3 is 11 residues long. Measured with immunoSEQ multiplex PCR; TCRdb has only the in-frame clones, and not every one. The sample lists 250,000 to 350,000 clones; approximately 79% were seen once. TCR beta library input comprised roughly 2 micrograms of genomic DNA from cryopreserved PBMCs. This clonotype was sampled from a human donor with chronic lymphocytic leukemia. The sequencing used PBMCs, collected at disease progression, from a patient treated with ibrutinib. The rearrangement links TRBV21-1 to TRBJ2-7; TRBD2 is the table's D call, not checked against the DNA. TRBV21-1 corresponds to a pseudogene. This CDR3 reads CVPLAFYEQYF. Here the CDR3 DNA reads TGTGTTCCACTAGCGTTCTACGAGCAGTACTTC.